This is a list of T cell receptor beta chains from one sample in a study of low-dose radiotherapy and immunotherapy resistance in tumors. TCRdb reprocessed the reads with MiXCR, giving one entry per CDR3 protein. The table lists tens of thousands of distinct CDR3 sequences, roughly 10% of them singletons. Source: PBMCs, taken before treatment. The source is a female donor with ovarian cancer. Each CDR3 is given with its conserved first and last residue. The D gene is left open where the match is weak. Clone size appears in some rows only: once, few, many, or a class for an expanded clone.

J gene,clone size,D gene,V gene,CDR3 DNA,CDR3 protein
TRBJ1-1,many,NA,TRBV2,TGTGCCAGCAGCTTCCAAAGAACCGGGAACACTGAAGCTTTCTTT,CASSFQRTGNTEAFF
TRBJ2-2,many,NA,TRBV5-5,TGTGCCAGCAGCGCTTCGGATCCGAACACCGGGGAGCTGTTTTTT,CASSASDPNTGELFF
TRBJ2-7,many,NA,TRBV27,TGTGCCAGCACCTCCTCGGGACTCCAGAGCTCCTACGAGCAGTACTTC,CASTSSGLQSSYEQYF
TRBJ2-3,many,NA,TRBV12-3/TRBV12-4,TGTGCCAGCAGTTTACTACACCGAGATACGCAGTATTTT,CASSLLHRDTQYF
TRBJ2-7,NA,NA,TRBV7-6,TGTGCTAGCAGCCGCTCGTATGGTGCAGGGCACGGGCAGTACTTC,CASSRSYGAGHGQYF
TRBJ1-1,many,TRBD1,TRBV11-2,TGTGCCAGCAGCTTAGAATTAGGGGGCGGAGGTGCCCGCATCCGGATGAACACTGAAGCTTTCTTT,CASSLELGGGGARIRMNTEAFF
TRBJ1-4,many,NA,TRBV5-5,TGTGCCAGCAGCTTACGTTTCGGCGTGAATGAAAAACTGTTTTTT,CASSLRFGVNEKLFF
TRBJ2-7,many,NA,TRBV3-1,TGTGCCAGCAGCCCTAAGGGGAACGAGCAGTACTTC,CASSPKGNEQYF
TRBJ2-1,many,NA,TRBV9,TGTGCCAGCAGCGTAGCACAGGAGCCCTCCTACAATGAGCAGTTCTTC,CASSVAQEPSYNEQFF
TRBJ1-5,many,TRBD1,TRBV6-5,TGTGCCAGCGCCCTCGGAAGGGACAGGGTCAATCAGCCCCAGCATTTT,CASALGRDRVNQPQHF
TRBJ1-2,many,NA,TRBV10-2,TGCGCCAGCACTGGCCTAAGGGACTATGGCTACACCTTC,CASTGLRDYGYTF
TRBJ2-2,many,NA,TRBV12-3/TRBV12-4,TGTGCCAGCACCCCGGACGGCACCGGGGAGCTGTTTTTT,CASTPDGTGELFF
TRBJ2-7,many,NA,TRBV21-1,TGTGCCAGCAGCAGCCGGGACACCACCTACGAGCAGTACTTC,CASSSRDTTYEQYF
TRBJ1-2,many,NA,TRBV29-1,TGCCTCAAAGGTCGTCCGGGGAATCGGTATGGCTACACCTTC,CLKGRPGNRYGYTF
TRBJ2-3,many,TRBD1,TRBV7-2,TGTGCCAGCAGCGCCCGGGACAGGGCTATAGGCACAGATACGCAGTATTTT,CASSARDRAIGTDTQYF
TRBJ1-6,many,TRBD1,TRBV6-6,TGTGCCGGCCGGGACAGGGGCTCTAATTCACCCCTCCACTTT,CAGRDRGSNSPLHF
TRBJ1-1,many,TRBD1,TRBV2,TGTGCCAGCAGTTTACAGGGGACGACTGAAGCTTTCTTT,CASSLQGTTEAFF
TRBJ2-1,many,NA,TRBV20-1,TGCACTGCTAGAGCTCTGGCATCCTCCTACAATGAGCAGTTCTTC,CTARALASSYNEQFF
TRBJ2-7,many,NA,TRBV14,TGTGCCAGTAGCGGCGGACCCTACGAGCAGTACTTC,CASSGGPYEQYF
TRBJ2-3,many,TRBD1,TRBV2,TGTGCCAGCAGTCCCGGGGACAGGGTCACAGATACGCAGTATTTT,CASSPGDRVTDTQYF
TRBJ1-6,many,NA,TRBV5-1,TGCGCCAGCAGCTTGGAGGGGGGAAGGGGAAATTCACCCCTCCACTTT,CASSLEGGRGNSPLHF
TRBJ1-2,many,NA,TRBV28,TGTGCCAGCAGTTTAACGGGGGCTCCCAACTATGGCTACACCTTC,CASSLTGAPNYGYTF
TRBJ2-7,many,TRBD2,TRBV28,TGTGCCAGCAGGCCGACTAGCAGAAACTACGAGCAGTACTTC,CASRPTSRNYEQYF
TRBJ2-3,NA,NA,TRBV5-4,TGTGCCAGCAGCCCCGGGGGCGACAGGGATACGCAGTATTTT,CASSPGGDRDTQYF
TRBJ2-7,many,TRBD2,TRBV5-1,TGCGCCAGCAGCCCCGGGGGGACTCGCACCTACGAGCAGTACTTC,CASSPGGTRTYEQYF
TRBJ1-1,many,NA,TRBV12-3/TRBV12-4,TGTGCCAGCAGTATGTTCACCCCGGGGGCTGAAGCTTTCTTT,CASSMFTPGAEAFF
TRBJ1-6,few,NA,TRBV9,TGTGCCAGCAGCGTAGGCCCCTCCTATAATTCACCCCTCCACTTT,CASSVGPSYNSPLHF
TRBJ2-2,many,TRBD1,TRBV7-7,TGTGCTAGCAGGTCACAGGGGACCGGGGAGCTGTTTTTT,CASRSQGTGELFF
TRBJ2-3,many,NA,TRBV7-2,TGTGCCAGCAGCTTAGCGCCCGGGGGGCCAGATACGCAGTATTTT,CASSLAPGGPDTQYF
TRBJ2-3,many,NA,TRBV7-2,TGTGCCAGCAGCTTAGCGGCCACCACAGATACGCAGTATTTT,CASSLAATTDTQYF
TRBJ2-2,many,TRBD1,TRBV5-8,TGTGCCAGCAGGCGATCCCCGGGACAGGGGACGTCCGGGGAGCTGTTTTTT,CASRRSPGQGTSGELFF
TRBJ2-4,many,TRBD1,TRBV5-1,TGCGCCAGCAGCTTGGTGGGCGGACAGGGGTTCCCTTTTGCCAAAAACATTCAGTACTTC,CASSLVGGQGFPFAKNIQYF
TRBJ2-3,NA,TRBD1,TRBV7-9,TGTGCCAGCAGCTTTATACAGGGGAGTACAGATACGCAGTATTTT,CASSFIQGSTDTQYF
TRBJ2-7,many,NA,TRBV2,TGTGCCAGCAGTGGGACGACCTACGAGCAGTACTTC,CASSGTTYEQYF
TRBJ1-2,few,NA,TRBV28,TGTGCCAGTCGAGGGGCGGTCAGTCAGAGCTATGGCTACACCTTC,CASRGAVSQSYGYTF
TRBJ1-1,NA,TRBD1,TRBV7-9,TGTGCCAGCACCCCGACAGGGGTTGACACTGAAGCTTTCTTT,CASTPTGVDTEAFF
TRBJ2-2,many,NA,TRBV2,TGTGCCAGCAGTAAGGGATTTGGGACCGGGGAGCTGTTTTTT,CASSKGFGTGELFF
TRBJ2-7,few,NA,TRBV5-4,TGTGCCAGCAGCTTGGTGGAAGGGGGACGCGAGCAGTACTTC,CASSLVEGGREQYF
TRBJ2-7,many,NA,TRBV2,TGTGCCAGCACCGAGGGACGGGCCTCCTACGAGCAGTACTTC,CASTEGRASYEQYF